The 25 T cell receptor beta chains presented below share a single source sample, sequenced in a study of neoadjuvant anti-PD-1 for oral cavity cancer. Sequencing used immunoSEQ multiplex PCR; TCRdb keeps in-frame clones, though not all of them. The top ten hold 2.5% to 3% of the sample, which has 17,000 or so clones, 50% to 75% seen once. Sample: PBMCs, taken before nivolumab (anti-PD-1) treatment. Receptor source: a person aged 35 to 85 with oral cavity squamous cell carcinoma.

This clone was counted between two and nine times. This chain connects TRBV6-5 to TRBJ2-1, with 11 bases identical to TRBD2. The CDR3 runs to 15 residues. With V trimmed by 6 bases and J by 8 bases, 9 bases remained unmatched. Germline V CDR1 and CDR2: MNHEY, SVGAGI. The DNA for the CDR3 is TGTGCCAGCAGCGCCGCCTCTAGCGGGAGGTATGAGCAGTTCTTC. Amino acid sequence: CASSAASSGRYEQFF.

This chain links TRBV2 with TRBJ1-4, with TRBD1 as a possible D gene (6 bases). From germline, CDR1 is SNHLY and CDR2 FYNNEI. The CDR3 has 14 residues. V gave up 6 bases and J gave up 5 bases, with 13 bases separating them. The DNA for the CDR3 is TGTGCCAGCAGACCACAGGGTGGGAATGAAAAACTGTTTTTT. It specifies CASRPQGGNEKLFF. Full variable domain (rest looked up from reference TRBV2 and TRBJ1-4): EPEVTQTPSHQVTQMGQEVILRCVPISNHLYFYWYRQILGQKVEFLVSFYNNEISEKSEIFDDQFSVERPDGSNFTLKIRSTKLEDSAMYFCASRPQGGNEKLFFGSGTQLSVL.

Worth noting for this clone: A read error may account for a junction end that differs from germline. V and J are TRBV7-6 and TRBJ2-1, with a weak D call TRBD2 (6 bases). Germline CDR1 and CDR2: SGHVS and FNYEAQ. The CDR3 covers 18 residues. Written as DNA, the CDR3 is TGTGCCAGCAGCTTATTCGCGGGCGGGGCCCTCTCCCACAATGAGCAGTTCTTC. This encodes CASSLFAGGALSHNEQFF.

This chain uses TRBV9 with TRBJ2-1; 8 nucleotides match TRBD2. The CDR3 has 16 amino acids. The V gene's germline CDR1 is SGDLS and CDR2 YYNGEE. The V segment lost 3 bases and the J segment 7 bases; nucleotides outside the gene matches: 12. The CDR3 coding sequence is TGTGCCAGCAGCGCAGGTCCCGGGACTAGTAGTAATGAGCAGTTCTTC. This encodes CASSAGPGTSSNEQFF. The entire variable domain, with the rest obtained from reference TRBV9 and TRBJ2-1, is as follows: DSGVTQTPKHLITATGQRVTLRCSPRSGDLSVYWYQQSLDQGLQFLIQYYNGEERAKGNILERFSAQQFPDLHSELNLSSLELGDSALYFCASSAGPGTSSNEQFFGPGTRLTVL.

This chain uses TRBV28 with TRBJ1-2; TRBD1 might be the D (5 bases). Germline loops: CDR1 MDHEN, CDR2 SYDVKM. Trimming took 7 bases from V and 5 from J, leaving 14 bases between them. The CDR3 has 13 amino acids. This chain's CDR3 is CASTGTGVYGYTF. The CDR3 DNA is TGTGCCAGCACCGGAACGGGGGTTTATGGCTACACCTTC.

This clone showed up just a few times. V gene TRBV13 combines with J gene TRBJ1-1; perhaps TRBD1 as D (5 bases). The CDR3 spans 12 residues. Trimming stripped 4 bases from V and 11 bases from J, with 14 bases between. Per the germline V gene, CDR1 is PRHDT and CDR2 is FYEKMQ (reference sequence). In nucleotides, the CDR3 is TGTGCCAGCAGCTCCCGACCCTCAGGGGCTTTCTTT. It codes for CASSSRPSGAFF.

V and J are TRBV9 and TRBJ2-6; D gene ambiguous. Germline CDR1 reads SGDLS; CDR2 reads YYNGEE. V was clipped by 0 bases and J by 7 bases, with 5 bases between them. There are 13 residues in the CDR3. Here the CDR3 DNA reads TGTGCCAGCAGCGTAGACGCCGCCAACGTCCTGACTTTC. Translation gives CASSVDAANVLTF. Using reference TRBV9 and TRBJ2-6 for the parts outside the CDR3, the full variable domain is DSGVTQTPKHLITATGQRVTLRCSPRSGDLSVYWYQQSLDQGLQFLIQYYNGEERAKGNILERFSAQQFPDLHSELNLSSLELGDSALYFCASSVDAANVLTFGAGSRLTVL.

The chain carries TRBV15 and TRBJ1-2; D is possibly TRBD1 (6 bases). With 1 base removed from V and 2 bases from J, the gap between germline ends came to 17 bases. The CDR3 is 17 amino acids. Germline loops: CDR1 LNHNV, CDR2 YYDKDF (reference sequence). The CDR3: CATSRVGGGQRNYGYTF. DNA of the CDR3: TGTGCCACCAGCAGAGTCGGAGGAGGACAGAGAAACTATGGCTACACCTTC.

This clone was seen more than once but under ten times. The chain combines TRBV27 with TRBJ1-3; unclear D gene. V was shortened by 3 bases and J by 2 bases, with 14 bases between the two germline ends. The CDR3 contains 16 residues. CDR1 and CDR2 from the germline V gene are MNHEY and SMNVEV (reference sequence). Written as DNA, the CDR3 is TGTGCCAGCAGTTTCAACCAGGAGACGGCTGGAAACACCATATATTTT. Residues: CASSFNQETAGNTIYF.

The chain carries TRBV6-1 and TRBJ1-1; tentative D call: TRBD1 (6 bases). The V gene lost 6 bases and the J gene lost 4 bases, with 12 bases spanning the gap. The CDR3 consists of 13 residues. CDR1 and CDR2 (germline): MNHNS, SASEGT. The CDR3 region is CASRGDIPTEAFF. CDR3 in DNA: TGTGCCAGCAGGGGGGACATCCCCACTGAAGCTTTCTTT.

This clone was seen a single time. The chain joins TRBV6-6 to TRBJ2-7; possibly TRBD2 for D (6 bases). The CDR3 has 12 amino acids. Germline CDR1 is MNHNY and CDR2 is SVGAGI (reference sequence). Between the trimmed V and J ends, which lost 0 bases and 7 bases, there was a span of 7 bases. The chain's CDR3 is CASSYSREEQYF. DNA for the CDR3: TGTGCCAGCAGTTACTCCCGGGAGGAGCAGTACTTC.

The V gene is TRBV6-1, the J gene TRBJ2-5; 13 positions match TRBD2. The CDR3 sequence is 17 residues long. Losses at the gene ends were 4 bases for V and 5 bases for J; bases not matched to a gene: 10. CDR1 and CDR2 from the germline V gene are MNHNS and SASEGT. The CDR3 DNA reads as TGTGCCAGCAGTGGGGAACTAGCGGGAGGGCCCGGGGAGACCCAGTACTTC. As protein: CASSGELAGGPGETQYF.

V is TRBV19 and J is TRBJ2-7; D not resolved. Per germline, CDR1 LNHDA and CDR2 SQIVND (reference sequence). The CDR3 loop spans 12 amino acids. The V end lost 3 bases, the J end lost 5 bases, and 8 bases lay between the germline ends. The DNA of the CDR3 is TGTGCCAGTAGTATTGGGTTGAACGAGCAGTACTTC. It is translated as CASSIGLNEQYF.

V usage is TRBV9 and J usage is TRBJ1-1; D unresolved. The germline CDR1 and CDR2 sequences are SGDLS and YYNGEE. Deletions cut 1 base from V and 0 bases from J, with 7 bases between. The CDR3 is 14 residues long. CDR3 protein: CASSVSPMNTEAFF. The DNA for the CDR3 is TGTGCCAGCAGCGTAAGTCCTATGAACACTGAAGCTTTCTTT.

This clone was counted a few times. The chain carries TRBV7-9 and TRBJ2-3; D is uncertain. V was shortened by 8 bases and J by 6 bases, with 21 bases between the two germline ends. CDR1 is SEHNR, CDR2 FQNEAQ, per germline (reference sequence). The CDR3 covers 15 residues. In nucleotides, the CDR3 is TGTGCCAGCTCTTTATCTCAAATGCAAGCCGATACGCAGTATTTT. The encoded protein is CASSLSQMQADTQYF.

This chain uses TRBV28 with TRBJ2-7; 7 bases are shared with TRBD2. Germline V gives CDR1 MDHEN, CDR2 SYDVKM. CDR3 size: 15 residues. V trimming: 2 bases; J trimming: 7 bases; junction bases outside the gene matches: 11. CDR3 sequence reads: CASSLPGLNFGEQYF. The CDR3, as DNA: TGTGCCAGCAGTTTACCGGGACTAAACTTCGGTGAGCAGTACTTC.

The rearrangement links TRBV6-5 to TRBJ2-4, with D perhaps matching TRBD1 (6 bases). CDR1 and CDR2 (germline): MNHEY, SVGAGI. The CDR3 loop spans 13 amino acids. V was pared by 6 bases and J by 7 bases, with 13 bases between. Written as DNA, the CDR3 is TGTGCCAGCAGCTCCGACAGGAATAACATTCAGTACTTC. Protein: CASSSDRNNIQYF.

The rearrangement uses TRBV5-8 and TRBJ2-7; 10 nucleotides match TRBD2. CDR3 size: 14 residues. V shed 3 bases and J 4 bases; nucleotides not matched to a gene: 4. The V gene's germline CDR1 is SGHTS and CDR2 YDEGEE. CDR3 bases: TGTGCCAGCAGCTCATCTAGCGGGGGTTACGAGCAGTACTTC. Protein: CASSSSSGGYEQYF.

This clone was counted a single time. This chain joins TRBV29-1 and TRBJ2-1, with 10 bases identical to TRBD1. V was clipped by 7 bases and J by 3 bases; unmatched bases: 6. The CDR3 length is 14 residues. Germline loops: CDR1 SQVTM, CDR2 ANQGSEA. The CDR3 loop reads CSGVGQGGYNEQFF. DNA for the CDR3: TGCAGCGGAGTCGGACAGGGGGGCTACAATGAGCAGTTCTTC.

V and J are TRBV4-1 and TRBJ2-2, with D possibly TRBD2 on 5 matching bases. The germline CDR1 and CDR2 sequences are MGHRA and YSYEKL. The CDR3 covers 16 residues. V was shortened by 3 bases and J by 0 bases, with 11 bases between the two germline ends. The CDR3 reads CASSQPDFSNTGELFF. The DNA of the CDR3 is TGCGCCAGCAGCCAGCCGGACTTTTCGAACACCGGGGAGCTGTTTTTT.

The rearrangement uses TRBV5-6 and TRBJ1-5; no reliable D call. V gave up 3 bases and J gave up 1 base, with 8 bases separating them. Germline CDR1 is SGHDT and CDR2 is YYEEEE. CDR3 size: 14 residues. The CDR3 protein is CASSSKVSNQPQHF. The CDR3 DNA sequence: TGTGCCAGCAGCTCCAAAGTCAGCAATCAGCCCCAGCATTTT.

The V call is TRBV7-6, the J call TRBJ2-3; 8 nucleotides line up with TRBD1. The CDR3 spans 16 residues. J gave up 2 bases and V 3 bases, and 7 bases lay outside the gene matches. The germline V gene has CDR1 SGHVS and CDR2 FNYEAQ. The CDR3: CASSFQGATVTDTQYF. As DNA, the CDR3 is TGTGCCAGCAGCTTCCAGGGGGCGACCGTCACAGATACGCAGTATTTT.

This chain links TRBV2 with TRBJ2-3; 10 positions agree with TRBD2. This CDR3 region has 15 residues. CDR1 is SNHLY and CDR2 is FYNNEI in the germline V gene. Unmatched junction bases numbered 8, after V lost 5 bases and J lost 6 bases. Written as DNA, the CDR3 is TGTGCCAGCAGTTCTAGCGGGAGAATCCAGGATACGCAGTATTTT. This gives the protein CASSSSGRIQDTQYF.

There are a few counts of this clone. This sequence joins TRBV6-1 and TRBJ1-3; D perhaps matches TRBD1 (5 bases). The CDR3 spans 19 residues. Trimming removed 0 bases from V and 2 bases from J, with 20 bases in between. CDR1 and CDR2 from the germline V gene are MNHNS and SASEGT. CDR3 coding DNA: TGTGCCAGCAGTGAAGCGGGGGGATCGGCGGTAGCGACTGGAAACACCATATATTTT. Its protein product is CASSEAGGSAVATGNTIYF.

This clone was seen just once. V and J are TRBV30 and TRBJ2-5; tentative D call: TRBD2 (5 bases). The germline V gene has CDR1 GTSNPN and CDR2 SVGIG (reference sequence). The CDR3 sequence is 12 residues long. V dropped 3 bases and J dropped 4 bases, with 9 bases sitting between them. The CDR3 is CAWRLVRETQYF. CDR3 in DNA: TGTGCCTGGAGACTAGTGAGAGAGACCCAGTACTTC.